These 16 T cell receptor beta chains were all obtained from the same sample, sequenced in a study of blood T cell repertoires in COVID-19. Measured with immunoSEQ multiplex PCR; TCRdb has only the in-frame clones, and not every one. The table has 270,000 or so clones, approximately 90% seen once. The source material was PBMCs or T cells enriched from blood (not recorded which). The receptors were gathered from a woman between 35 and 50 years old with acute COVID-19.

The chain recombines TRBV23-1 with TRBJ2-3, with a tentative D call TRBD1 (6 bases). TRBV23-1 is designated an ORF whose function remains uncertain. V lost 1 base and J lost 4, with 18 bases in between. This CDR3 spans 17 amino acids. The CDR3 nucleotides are TGCGCCAGCAGTCAATATGGGGGACACTGGGAACCAGATACGCAGTATTTT. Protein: CASSQYGGHWEPDTQYF.

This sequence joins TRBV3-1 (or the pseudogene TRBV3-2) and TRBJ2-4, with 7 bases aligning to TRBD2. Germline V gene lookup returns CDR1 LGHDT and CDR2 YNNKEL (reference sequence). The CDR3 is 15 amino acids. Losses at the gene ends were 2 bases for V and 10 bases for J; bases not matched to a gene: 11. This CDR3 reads CASSQRTSGVGIQYF. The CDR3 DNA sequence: TGTGCCAGCAGCCAACGGACTAGTGGGGTGGGTATTCAGTACTTC.

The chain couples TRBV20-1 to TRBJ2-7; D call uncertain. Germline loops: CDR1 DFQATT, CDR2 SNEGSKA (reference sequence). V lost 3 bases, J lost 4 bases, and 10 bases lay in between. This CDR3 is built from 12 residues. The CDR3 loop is CSASSSQYEQYF. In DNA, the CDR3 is TGCAGTGCTAGTTCGTCTCAGTACGAGCAGTACTTC.

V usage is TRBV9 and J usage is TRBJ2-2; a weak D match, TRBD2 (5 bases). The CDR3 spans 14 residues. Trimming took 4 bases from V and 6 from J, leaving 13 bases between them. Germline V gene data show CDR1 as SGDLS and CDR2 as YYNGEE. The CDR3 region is CASSTRPGAGELFF. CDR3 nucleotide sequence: TGTGCCAGCAGCACCCGACCCGGGGCCGGGGAGCTGTTTTTT.

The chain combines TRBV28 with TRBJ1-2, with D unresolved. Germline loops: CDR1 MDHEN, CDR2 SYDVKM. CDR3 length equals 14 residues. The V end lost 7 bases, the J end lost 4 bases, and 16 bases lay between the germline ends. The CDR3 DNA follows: TGTGCCAGCACAGCGGGCAGCCCCTTCTATGGCTACACCTTC. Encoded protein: CASTAGSPFYGYTF.

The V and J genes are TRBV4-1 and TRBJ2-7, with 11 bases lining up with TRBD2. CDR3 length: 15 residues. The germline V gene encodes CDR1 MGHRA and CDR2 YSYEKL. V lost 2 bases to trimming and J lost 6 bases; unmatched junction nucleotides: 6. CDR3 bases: TGCGCCAGCAGCCAAAGGACTAGCGGGCCCCTCGAGCAGTACTTC. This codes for CASSQRTSGPLEQYF.

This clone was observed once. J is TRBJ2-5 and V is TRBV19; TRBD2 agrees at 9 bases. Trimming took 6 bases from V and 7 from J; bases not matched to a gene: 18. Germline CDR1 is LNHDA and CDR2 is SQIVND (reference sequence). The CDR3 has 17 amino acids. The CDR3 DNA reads TGTGCCAGTAGCCACACATCGGGACTAGCTTCCGGGAGGACCCAGTACTTC. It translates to CASSHTSGLASGRTQYF.

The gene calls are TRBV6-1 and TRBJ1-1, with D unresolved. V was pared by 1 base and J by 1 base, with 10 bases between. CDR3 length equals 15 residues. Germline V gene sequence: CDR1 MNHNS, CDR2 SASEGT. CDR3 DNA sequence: TGTGCCAGCAGTGAAGGAGTCCTAGGGAACACTGAAGCTTTCTTT. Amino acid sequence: CASSEGVLGNTEAFF.

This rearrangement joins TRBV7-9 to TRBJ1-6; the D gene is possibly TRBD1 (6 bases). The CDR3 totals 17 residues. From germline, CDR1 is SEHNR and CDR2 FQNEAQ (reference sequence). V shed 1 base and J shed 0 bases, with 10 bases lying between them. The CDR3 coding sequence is TGTGCCAGCAGCTTAGGGACAGCGAGCTCCTATAATTCACCCCTCCACTTT. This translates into CASSLGTASSYNSPLHF.

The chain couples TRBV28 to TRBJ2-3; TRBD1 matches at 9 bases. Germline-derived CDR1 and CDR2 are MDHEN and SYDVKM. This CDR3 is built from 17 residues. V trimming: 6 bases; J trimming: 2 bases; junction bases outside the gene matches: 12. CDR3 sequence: CASRTSSGTGPTDTQYF. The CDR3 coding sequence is TGTGCCAGCAGAACCTCCTCCGGGACAGGGCCCACAGATACGCAGTATTTT.

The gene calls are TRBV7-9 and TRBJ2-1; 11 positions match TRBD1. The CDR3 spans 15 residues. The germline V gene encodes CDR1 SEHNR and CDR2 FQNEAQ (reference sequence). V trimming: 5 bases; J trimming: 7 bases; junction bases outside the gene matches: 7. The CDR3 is CASSPGQGVFNEQFF. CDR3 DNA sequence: TGTGCCAGCAGCCCGGGACAGGGGGTGTTTAATGAGCAGTTCTTC.

The DNA for the CDR3 is TGTGCCAGCAGCCAGGAGGTGGGTCAGCCCCAGCATTTT. Protein: CASSQEVGQPQHF. This chain joins TRBV4-2 and TRBJ1-5; D remains unclear. The germline V and J ends were trimmed by 3 bases and 6 bases, with 9 bases remaining between them. CDR3 size: 13 residues. Germline values: CDR1 LGHNA, CDR2 YNFKEQ.

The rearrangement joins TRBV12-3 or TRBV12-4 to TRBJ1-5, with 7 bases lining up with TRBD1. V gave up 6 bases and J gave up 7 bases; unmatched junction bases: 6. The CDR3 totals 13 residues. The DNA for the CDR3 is TGTGCCAGCAGCAAGGGGGCTTCCCAGCCCCAGCATTTT. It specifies CASSKGASQPQHF.

CDR3 loop: CASSEGGGNGEKLFF. The DNA of the CDR3 is TGTGCCAGCAGTGAAGGGGGAGGGAATGGAGAAAAACTGTTTTTT. This rearrangement joins TRBV2 to TRBJ1-4; D gene ambiguous. Germline lookup yields CDR1 SNHLY and CDR2 FYNNEI. The CDR3 runs to 15 residues. V was cut by 1 base and J by 8 bases, with 14 bases left in between.

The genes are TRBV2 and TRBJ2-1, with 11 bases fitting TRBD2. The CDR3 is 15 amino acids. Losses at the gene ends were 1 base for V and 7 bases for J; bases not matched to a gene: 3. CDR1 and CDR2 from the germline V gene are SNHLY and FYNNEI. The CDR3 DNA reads TGTGCCAGCAGTGAAGTAGCGGGGGGGCCGAATGAGCAGTTCTTC. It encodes CASSEVAGGPNEQFF.

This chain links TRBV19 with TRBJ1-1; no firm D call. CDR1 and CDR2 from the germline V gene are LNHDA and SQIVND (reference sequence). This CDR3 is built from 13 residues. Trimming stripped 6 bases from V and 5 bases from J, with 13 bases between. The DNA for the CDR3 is TGTGCCAGTAGAGAATATCGGGAGACTGAAGCTTTCTTT. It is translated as CASREYRETEAFF.